The rows below give T cell receptor beta chains drawn from one sample of a study of blood T cell repertoires in COVID-19. Data came from immunoSEQ multiplex PCR; TCRdb stores just in-frame clones and leaves some out. The sample lists about 210,000 clones, approximately 90% occurring once. Sequences were obtained from PBMCs or T cells enriched from blood (not recorded which). These receptors were taken from a man aged 18 to 29 with acute COVID-19. The CDR3 runs from the conserved cysteine through the conserved F or W. Each record gives: V gene, D gene, J gene, clone size, CDR3 protein, CDR3 DNA. A D gene is named only where the DNA matches it firmly. Not every row has a clone size; where given, it reads once, few, many or a size class.

V gene: TRBV19
D gene: TRBD2
J gene: TRBJ2-2
clone size: .
CDR3 protein: CASTEGLAVNTGELFF
CDR3 DNA: TGTGCCAGTACCGAGGGACTAGCGGTTAACACCGGGGAGCTGTTTTTT

V gene: TRBV6-2/TRBV6-3
D gene: TRBD1
J gene: TRBJ2-1
clone size: .
CDR3 protein: CASSSWTGIGNEQFF
CDR3 DNA: TGTGCCAGCAGTTCGTGGACAGGGATCGGTAATGAGCAGTTCTTC

V gene: TRBV3-1/TRBV3-2
D gene: .
J gene: TRBJ2-3
clone size: .
CDR3 protein: CASSRGAGDTQYF
CDR3 DNA: TGTGCCAGCAGCCGCGGGGCGGGAGATACGCAGTATTTT

V gene: TRBV4-1
D gene: .
J gene: TRBJ2-1
clone size: .
CDR3 protein: CASSQVGGLYNEQFF
CDR3 DNA: TGCGCCAGCAGCCAAGTTGGTGGACTTTACAATGAGCAGTTCTTC

V gene: TRBV2
D gene: .
J gene: TRBJ1-5
clone size: .
CDR3 protein: CASSRDSNQPQHF
CDR3 DNA: TGTGCCAGCAGCAGGGATAGCAATCAGCCCCAGCATTTT

V gene: TRBV30
D gene: .
J gene: TRBJ1-6
clone size: once
CDR3 protein: CAWRKGRGSPLHF
CDR3 DNA: TGTGCCTGGAGAAAGGGTAGGGGATCACCCCTCCACTTT

V gene: TRBV28
D gene: TRBD2
J gene: TRBJ2-1
clone size: .
CDR3 protein: CASSLYTSGLYNEQFF
CDR3 DNA: TGTGCCAGCAGTTTATACACTAGCGGGCTCTACAATGAGCAGTTCTTC

V gene: TRBV10-3
D gene: .
J gene: TRBJ1-1
clone size: .
CDR3 protein: CAISDPGTEAFF
CDR3 DNA: TGTGCCATCAGTGATCCGGGGACTGAAGCTTTCTTT

V gene: TRBV5-1
D gene: .
J gene: TRBJ1-5
clone size: .
CDR3 protein: CASTRVEGGQPQHF
CDR3 DNA: TGCGCCAGCACACGGGTGGAAGGGGGTCAGCCCCAGCATTTT

V gene: TRBV2
D gene: .
J gene: TRBJ1-6
clone size: .
CDR3 protein: CASSEDNNSPLHF
CDR3 DNA: TGTGCCAGCAGTGAGGACAATAATTCACCCCTCCACTTT

V gene: TRBV4-1
D gene: .
J gene: TRBJ2-3
clone size: .
CDR3 protein: CASSQDLAGDSTDTQYF
CDR3 DNA: TGCGCCAGCAGCCAAGATCTTGCCGGTGATAGCACAGATACGCAGTATTTT

V gene: TRBV7-2
D gene: TRBD2
J gene: TRBJ2-3
clone size: .
CDR3 protein: CASSLRLAGTDTQYF
CDR3 DNA: TGTGCCAGCAGCTTGAGGCTAGCGGGTACAGATACGCAGTATTTT

V gene: TRBV5-1
D gene: TRBD2
J gene: TRBJ2-1
clone size: .
CDR3 protein: CASSRTSGIEQFF
CDR3 DNA: TGCGCCAGCAGTAGGACTAGCGGAATTGAGCAGTTCTTC

V gene: TRBV28
D gene: TRBD1
J gene: TRBJ2-3
clone size: .
CDR3 protein: CASTDRGTDTQYF
CDR3 DNA: TGTGCCAGCACGGACAGGGGGACAGATACGCAGTATTTT

V gene: TRBV29-1
D gene: .
J gene: TRBJ1-2
clone size: few
CDR3 protein: CSVEGDLDYGYTF
CDR3 DNA: TGCAGCGTTGAAGGCGATCTCGACTATGGCTACACCTTC

V gene: TRBV5-4
D gene: .
J gene: TRBJ2-1
clone size: few
CDR3 protein: CASSLGGNEQFF
CDR3 DNA: TGTGCCAGCAGCTTGGGCGGGAATGAGCAGTTCTTC

V gene: TRBV29-1
D gene: .
J gene: TRBJ1-2
clone size: .
CDR3 protein: CSAPDSSGYTF
CDR3 DNA: TGCAGCGCTCCGGACAGTTCAGGCTACACCTTC

V gene: TRBV7-2
D gene: .
J gene: TRBJ2-1
clone size: .
CDR3 protein: CASSLEQTNEQFF
CDR3 DNA: TGTGCCAGCAGCTTAGAACAGACCAATGAGCAGTTCTTC

V gene: TRBV21-1
D gene: .
J gene: TRBJ1-2
clone size: .
CDR3 protein: CASSSGTVLPNYGYTF
CDR3 DNA: TGTGCCAGCAGCTCCGGGACAGTTCTTCCTAACTATGGCTACACCTTC

V gene: TRBV28
D gene: .
J gene: TRBJ1-1
clone size: few
CDR3 protein: CACVRQNTEAFF
CDR3 DNA: TGTGCCTGTGTCAGGCAGAACACTGAAGCTTTCTTT

V gene: TRBV24-1
D gene: .
J gene: TRBJ2-2
clone size: .
CDR3 protein: CATSDFSGELFF
CDR3 DNA: TGTGCCACCAGTGATTTCAGCGGGGAGCTGTTTTTT

V gene: TRBV28
D gene: .
J gene: TRBJ2-1
clone size: .
CDR3 protein: CASRNSGKFEADNEQFF
CDR3 DNA: TGTGCCAGCAGAAATAGCGGAAAGTTCGAGGCTGACAATGAGCAGTTCTTC

V gene: TRBV4-3
D gene: TRBD2
J gene: TRBJ2-7
clone size: .
CDR3 protein: CASSQGGLAGESEQYF
CDR3 DNA: TGCGCCAGCAGCCAAGGGGGACTAGCGGGTGAATCCGAGCAGTACTTC

V gene: TRBV4-3
D gene: .
J gene: TRBJ1-1
clone size: few
CDR3 protein: CASSQGRAGGTEAFF
CDR3 DNA: TGCGCCAGCAGCCAAGGCAGGGCGGGAGGCACTGAAGCTTTCTTT

V gene: TRBV7-3
D gene: .
J gene: TRBJ1-5
clone size: .
CDR3 protein: CASSLTGAPNQPQHF
CDR3 DNA: TGTGCCAGCAGCTTAACGGGGGCCCCCAATCAGCCCCAGCATTTT

V gene: TRBV19
D gene: TRBD1
J gene: TRBJ2-3
clone size: .
CDR3 protein: CATSPRDRGPDTQYF
CDR3 DNA: TGTGCCACCTCCCCCCGGGACAGGGGCCCAGATACGCAGTATTTT

V gene: TRBV24-1
D gene: .
J gene: TRBJ1-1
clone size: .
CDR3 protein: CATRRGAGNTEAFF
CDR3 DNA: TGTGCCACCAGGCGGGGGGCGGGGAACACTGAAGCTTTCTTT

V gene: TRBV24-1
D gene: .
J gene: TRBJ2-3
clone size: .
CDR3 protein: CATSDLKRPQDTQYF
CDR3 DNA: TGTGCCACCAGTGATTTGAAGCGGCCCCAGGATACGCAGTATTTT

V gene: TRBV15
D gene: .
J gene: TRBJ1-6
clone size: once
CDR3 protein: CATSRVDRRAVASPLHF
CDR3 DNA: TGTGCCACCAGCAGGGTTGACCGGAGAGCCGTCGCCTCACCCCTCCACTTT

V gene: TRBV4-2
D gene: TRBD2
J gene: TRBJ2-6
clone size: .
CDR3 protein: CASSRDMDSLAGGPRGANVLTF
CDR3 DNA: TGTGCCAGCAGCCGAGACATGGACTCGCTAGCGGGAGGGCCGAGGGGGGCCAACGTCCTGACTTTC

V gene: TRBV6-2/TRBV6-3
D gene: TRBD1
J gene: TRBJ1-2
clone size: .
CDR3 protein: CASSSSRQGEVLKYGYTF
CDR3 DNA: TGTGCCAGCAGTTCATCGCGACAGGGGGAAGTGTTGAAGTATGGCTACACCTTC

V gene: TRBV24-1
D gene: .
J gene: TRBJ1-5
clone size: .
CDR3 protein: CATSDPQTRYQPQHF
CDR3 DNA: TGTGCCACCAGTGATCCACAGACCAGGTACCAGCCCCAGCATTTT

V gene: TRBV4-3
D gene: .
J gene: TRBJ1-2
clone size: once
CDR3 protein: CASSQDRGYSGYGYTF
CDR3 DNA: TGCGCCAGCAGCCAAGATCGGGGGTATTCGGGGTATGGCTACACCTTC

V gene: TRBV24-1
D gene: TRBD1
J gene: TRBJ1-1
clone size: .
CDR3 protein: CATSDGPDRENTEAFF
CDR3 DNA: TGTGCCACCAGTGATGGCCCCGACAGGGAAAACACTGAAGCTTTCTTT

V gene: TRBV5-4
D gene: TRBD2
J gene: TRBJ2-2
clone size: .
CDR3 protein: CASGQRGNTGELFF
CDR3 DNA: TGTGCCAGCGGCCAGCGGGGGAACACCGGGGAGCTGTTTTTT

V gene: TRBV18
D gene: .
J gene: TRBJ2-7
clone size: .
CDR3 protein: CASSPSHVGTYEQYF
CDR3 DNA: TGTGCCAGCTCACCATCCCACGTGGGCACCTACGAGCAGTACTTC

V gene: TRBV6-2/TRBV6-3
D gene: TRBD1
J gene: TRBJ1-5
clone size: .
CDR3 protein: CASSSFDLYTGGSNQPQHF
CDR3 DNA: TGTGCCAGCAGTTCTTTCGACCTCTACACAGGGGGTAGCAATCAGCCCCAGCATTTT

V gene: TRBV7-2
D gene: .
J gene: TRBJ1-1
clone size: .
CDR3 protein: CASTPPVENTEAFF
CDR3 DNA: TGTGCCAGCACCCCGCCAGTCGAGAACACTGAAGCTTTCTTT

V gene: TRBV14
D gene: .
J gene: TRBJ1-2
clone size: .
CDR3 protein: CASSHWSGTHYGYTF
CDR3 DNA: TGTGCCAGCAGCCATTGGTCAGGAACACACTATGGCTACACCTTC

V gene: TRBV5-1
D gene: .
J gene: TRBJ1-1
clone size: .
CDR3 protein: CASSFREGSEAFF
CDR3 DNA: TGCGCCAGCAGCTTTAGGGAGGGGTCTGAAGCTTTCTTT

V gene: TRBV7-2
D gene: .
J gene: TRBJ2-7
clone size: .
CDR3 protein: CASSLVWSSSYEQYF
CDR3 DNA: TGTGCCAGCAGCCTCGTGTGGTCCAGCTCCTACGAGCAGTACTTC

V gene: TRBV19
D gene: TRBD2
J gene: TRBJ2-1
clone size: .
CDR3 protein: CASSKFGLGSNEQFF
CDR3 DNA: TGTGCCAGTAGTAAGTTCGGACTAGGAAGTAATGAGCAGTTCTTC

V gene: TRBV2
D gene: .
J gene: TRBJ2-5
clone size: .
CDR3 protein: CASSELVAEETQYF
CDR3 DNA: TGTGCCAGCAGTGAACTGGTAGCGGAAGAGACCCAGTACTTC

V gene: TRBV29-1
D gene: .
J gene: TRBJ1-1
clone size: .
CDR3 protein: CSVDMGQGLMNTEAFF
CDR3 DNA: TGCAGCGTGGATATGGGGCAGGGCCTAATGAACACTGAAGCTTTCTTT